These 24 T cell receptor beta chains originate from one sample sequenced in a study of blood T cell repertoires in COVID-19. Using immunoSEQ multiplex PCR, the repertoire was profiled, and TCRdb retains in-frame clones only, with some absent. The top ten clones hold about 4% of a sample with around 99,000 clones, approximately 88% of them seen once. Sequenced sample: peripheral blood. These receptor sequences come from a human donor in a cohort sampled during active COVID-19.

This clone was seen a few times. The rearrangement uses TRBV4-1 and TRBJ2-1, with 9 bases fitting TRBD2. The CDR3 loop spans 15 amino acids. V gave up 4 bases and J gave up 5 bases; unmatched junction bases: 6. CDR1 MGHRA and CDR2 YSYEKL come from the germline V gene. The CDR3 region is CASSRGVAGDNEQFF. The CDR3 coding sequence is TGCGCCAGCAGCCGCGGGGTAGCGGGAGACAATGAGCAGTTCTTC.

The chain has TRBV13 and TRBJ2-1; no firm D call. The V gene's germline CDR1 is PRHDT and CDR2 FYEKMQ (reference sequence). Trimming cost V 3 bases and J 3 bases, with 3 bases left between them. The CDR3 extends over 12 amino acids. The CDR3 sequence is CASSFSYNEQFF. Written as DNA, the CDR3 is TGTGCCAGCAGCTTTAGCTACAATGAGCAGTTCTTC.

This chain uses TRBV7-2 with TRBJ2-4, with 7 bases that match TRBD2. V dropped 6 bases and J dropped 0; count of bases not matched to a gene: 5. The germline gives CDR1 SGHTA, CDR2 FQGNSA. The CDR3 contains 15 residues. DNA of the CDR3: TGTGCCAGCAGTTGGGGGGGTGGAGCCAAAAACATTCAGTACTTC. Encoded protein: CASSWGGGAKNIQYF.

The V call is TRBV10-2, the J call TRBJ1-1; TRBD1 aligns across 8 bases. CDR3 length equals 14 residues. The ends lost 6 bases at V and 1 base at J; junction bases unmatched: 4. Per germline, CDR1 WSHSY and CDR2 SAAADI. In nucleotides, the CDR3 is TGCGCCAGCAGACGGGACAGGACGAACACTGAAGCTTTCTTT. Protein sequence: CASRRDRTNTEAFF.

The chain couples TRBV6-5 to TRBJ1-2; D is perhaps TRBD1 (6 bases). V was clipped by 7 bases and J by 4 bases, with 16 bases between them. This CDR3 contains 14 residues. Germline assignment: CDR1 MNHEY and CDR2 SVGAGI. CDR3 region: CASTPRGTSYGYTF. The CDR3 nucleotides read TGTGCCAGCACCCCGAGGGGGACAAGCTATGGCTACACCTTC.

V is TRBV14 and J is TRBJ2-5; 9 bases fit TRBD2. With V trimmed by 0 bases and J by 5 bases, 10 bases remained unmatched. Germline V lookup: CDR1 SGHDN, CDR2 FVKESK. CDR3 size: 17 residues. CDR3 region: CASSQDRGTSRPETQYF. The DNA of the CDR3 is TGTGCCAGCAGCCAAGACCGAGGGACTAGCCGTCCGGAGACCCAGTACTTC. Together with reference TRBV14 and TRBJ2-5, the CDR3 gives the full variable domain: EAGVTQFPSHSVIEKGQTVTLRCDPISGHDNLYWYRRVMGKEIKFLLHFVKESKQDESGMPNNRFLAERTGGTYSTLKVQPAELEDSGVYFCASSQDRGTSRPETQYFGPGTRLLVL.

J is TRBJ2-5 and V is TRBV7-8; a possible D gene is TRBD2 (5 bases). The CDR3 has 13 residues. Germline-derived CDR1 and CDR2 are SGHVS and FQNEAQ. With 5 bases removed from V and 5 bases from J, the gap between germline ends came to 12 bases. The CDR3 DNA reads TGTGCCAGCAGCCGGACGAGGGATGAGACCCAGTACTTC. Protein sequence: CASSRTRDETQYF.

The rearrangement joins TRBV5-1 to TRBJ2-1, with TRBD2 identical over 9 bases. The CDR3 spans 15 residues. V shed 4 bases and J 3 bases; nucleotides not matched to a gene: 5. Germline V gene sequence: CDR1 SGHRS, CDR2 YFSETQ. The chain's CDR3 is CASSAAGGGYNEQFF. DNA for the CDR3: TGCGCCAGCAGCGCAGCGGGGGGCGGCTACAATGAGCAGTTCTTC.

This clone was recorded once. CDR3 bases: TGTGCCAGTAGTAGATTCGGGACAGGGAGGTTGGACACTGAAGCTTTCTTT. It yields the protein CASSRFGTGRLDTEAFF. The gene calls are TRBV19 and TRBJ1-1, with TRBD1 matching 9 bases. After removal of 4 bases from V and 3 bases from J, the junction contained 12 bases not matched to a gene. CDR1 LNHDA and CDR2 SQIVND come from the germline V gene (reference sequence). The CDR3 is 17 amino acids. Supplemented by reference TRBV19 and TRBJ1-1, the full variable domain reads DGGITQSPKYLFRKEGQNVTLSCEQNLNHDAMYWYRQDPGQGLRLIYYSQIVNDFQKGDIAEGYSVSREKKESFPLTVTSAQKNPTAFYLCASSRFGTGRLDTEAFFGQGTRLTVV.

V is TRBV7-2 and J is TRBJ2-7; TRBD2 might be the D (5 bases). The CDR3 totals 13 residues. CDR1 and CDR2 from the germline V gene are SGHTA and FQGNSA. V lost 5 bases and J 2 bases, leaving 10 bases between the germline ends. The CDR3 sequence is CASSAGGPYEQYF. As DNA, the CDR3 is TGTGCCAGCAGCGCCGGAGGACCCTACGAGCAGTACTTC.

This chain joins TRBV5-5 and TRBJ1-1, with TRBD1 identical over 8 bases. This CDR3 region has 12 residues. Trimming cost V 4 bases and J 7 bases; bases outside gene matches: 3. CDR1 is SGHKS, CDR2 YYEKEE, per germline (reference sequence). CDR3 DNA sequence: TGTGCCAGCAGCGGGACAGGACGTGAAGCTTTCTTT. The encoded protein is CASSGTGREAFF.

The chain is built from TRBV4-3 and TRBJ2-7; tentatively, D is TRBD1 (6 bases). V was pared by 0 bases and J by 0 bases, with 9 bases between. The germline V gene has CDR1 LGHNA and CDR2 YSLEER. This CDR3 has 15 amino acids. The CDR3 sequence: CASSQDTTGSYEQYF. The DNA of the CDR3 is TGCGCCAGCAGCCAAGATACGACAGGCTCCTACGAGCAGTACTTC.

V is TRBV3-1 (or the pseudogene TRBV3-2) and J is TRBJ1-2; possible D gene TRBD1, 6 bases. The CDR3 totals 14 residues. V lost 2 bases and J lost 6, with 13 bases in between. The germline V gene encodes CDR1 LGHDT and CDR2 YNNKEL (reference sequence). CDR3 in DNA: TGTGCCAGCAGCCAATTAGCAGGGGCTAATGGCTACACCTTC. This encodes CASSQLAGANGYTF.

The CDR3 region is CASSSFGGPSGNTIYF. The CDR3 DNA is TGTGCCAGTTCTAGCTTCGGGGGACCCTCTGGAAACACCATATATTTT. This chain joins TRBV19 and TRBJ1-3; tentative D call: TRBD1 (5 bases). This CDR3 comprises 16 residues. From germline, CDR1 is LNHDA and CDR2 SQIVND (reference sequence). V lost 8 bases and J 0 bases, leaving 17 bases between the germline ends.

This chain connects TRBV7-2 to TRBJ2-7; TRBD2 matches 7 bases. The CDR3 sequence is 16 residues long. Looked up from germline, CDR1 is SGHTA and CDR2 is FQGNSA. J lost 5 bases, V lost 5 bases, and 15 bases had no gene match. In DNA form, the CDR3 reads TGTGCCAGCAGCCCCCAGAGTGCTAGCGGAGTCCACGAGCAGTACGTC. This translates into CASSPQSASGVHEQYV.

The genes are TRBV19 and TRBJ2-1; 12 bases fit TRBD2. The trim removed 6 bases at V and 12 bases at J, leaving 12 bases unmatched. This CDR3 is 15 amino acids long. The germline gives CDR1 LNHDA, CDR2 SQIVND (reference sequence). The CDR3 nucleotides read TGTGCCAGTAGCCGTTCCGGGACTAGCGGGCTCGGGCAGTTCTTC. Encoded protein: CASSRSGTSGLGQFF.

This rearrangement joins TRBV19 to TRBJ2-2; 7 bases are a match to TRBD1. CDR3 size: 15 residues. From germline, CDR1 is LNHDA and CDR2 SQIVND (reference sequence). The ends lost 4 bases at V and 0 bases at J; junction bases unmatched: 2. The CDR3 reads CASSNQGANTGELFF. The CDR3 region has the DNA TGTGCCAGTAGTAATCAGGGGGCGAACACCGGGGAGCTGTTTTTT.

This clone is a singleton in its sample. This chain links TRBV19 with TRBJ1-5; possibly TRBD1 for D (6 bases). The CDR3 covers 15 residues. V was shortened by 5 bases and J by 0 bases, with 11 bases between the two germline ends. The germline CDR1 and CDR2 sequences are LNHDA and SQIVND (reference sequence). CDR3 nucleotide sequence: TGTGCCAGTAGTTTGGACAGTTATAGCAATCAGCCCCAGCATTTT. This translates into CASSLDSYSNQPQHF.

The chain carries TRBV18 and TRBJ1-2; D remains ambiguous. Germline V CDR1 and CDR2: KGHSH, LQKENI. The CDR3 totals 13 residues. Trimming shortened V by 2 bases and J by 4 bases, and 8 bases separated the two germline ends. In DNA form, the CDR3 reads TGTGCCAGCTCACCATCGGGGTCCTATGGCTACACCTTC. Its protein product is CASSPSGSYGYTF.

The CDR3 region is CASSLFRAGGTDTQYF. CDR3 sequence (DNA): TGCGCCAGCAGCTTATTTAGAGCAGGGGGAACAGATACGCAGTATTTT. This chain joins TRBV5-1 and TRBJ2-3; 7 nucleotides line up with TRBD1. Germline V gives CDR1 SGHRS, CDR2 YFSETQ. This CDR3 is built from 16 residues. V lost 2 bases to trimming and J lost 3 bases; unmatched junction nucleotides: 9.

The chain employs TRBV2 and TRBJ1-5; 10 nucleotides agree with TRBD1. CDR1 is SNHLY and CDR2 is FYNNEI in the germline V gene. The CDR3 contains 18 residues. V lost 8 bases to trimming and J lost 2 bases; unmatched junction nucleotides: 15. For the CDR3, the DNA is TGTGCCAGCCACCGGGACAGGGGTTCCTTTATGGGCAATCAGCCCCAGCATTTT. Its protein product is CASHRDRGSFMGNQPQHF.

The genes are TRBV20-1 and TRBJ1-1; D is ambiguous. This CDR3 comprises 13 residues. Germline loops: CDR1 DFQATT, CDR2 SNEGSKA (reference sequence). V was trimmed by 3 bases and J by 1 base, leaving 9 bases between them. Here the CDR3 DNA reads TGCAGTGCTAGTGTACAGCCGAACACTGAAGCTTTCTTT. Translation: CSASVQPNTEAFF.

The CDR3 bases are TGTGCCAGCAGTGGCCACGACCAAGAGACCCAGTACTTC. Protein: CASSGHDQETQYF. The V and J genes are TRBV28 and TRBJ2-5; D gene uncertain. Germline-derived CDR1 and CDR2 are MDHEN and SYDVKM. Deletions cut 5 bases from V and 0 bases from J, with 7 bases between. This CDR3 comprises 13 residues.

CDR3 nucleotide sequence: TGTGCCAGCAGCCTAGGACAGTATGGCTACACCTTC. Translation: CASSLGQYGYTF. This rearrangement joins TRBV12-3 or TRBV12-4 to TRBJ1-2; maybe TRBD1 (6 bases). Deletions cut 6 bases from V and 5 bases from J, with 10 bases between. This CDR3 contains 12 residues.